What follows are 8 T cell receptor beta chains derived from one specimen sequenced in a study of cytomegalovirus exposure and HLA in healthy donors. PCR was performed using 60 Vbeta and 13 Jbeta primers. Sequencing used immunoSEQ multiplex PCR; TCRdb keeps in-frame clones, though not all of them. The sample has about 80,000 clones; roughly 80% are singletons. Source material: PBMCs. The receptors derive from a human donor in good health.

This clone was detected a few times. Other DNA sequences from this sample encode an identical CDR3 as well. The chain employs TRBV5-1 and TRBJ2-1; TRBD1 matches 11 bases. J was trimmed by 6 bases and V by 2 bases; bases with no gene match: 1. Per the germline V gene, CDR1 is SGHRS and CDR2 is YFSETQ. CDR3 length: 14 residues. The CDR3 loop reads CASSLGTGGNEQFF. The CDR3 DNA reads as TGCGCCAGCAGCTTAGGGACAGGGGGCAATGAGCAGTTCTTC.

The chain recombines TRBV4-1 with TRBJ2-3, with D tentatively TRBD1 (6 bases). Germline lookup yields CDR1 MGHRA and CDR2 YSYEKL. The CDR3 loop spans 14 amino acids. V lost 3 bases and J 6 bases, leaving 13 bases between the germline ends. The CDR3 DNA sequence: TGCGCCAGCAGCCAGTTAGGTAGGGGGGATACGCAGTATTTT. Translated, it gives CASSQLGRGDTQYF.

The count of this clone is one. The V call is TRBV19, the J call TRBJ1-2, with D possibly matching TRBD1 (5 bases). The germline V gene encodes CDR1 LNHDA and CDR2 SQIVND (reference sequence). This CDR3 contains 14 residues. V lost 4 bases, J lost 4 bases, and 13 bases lay in between. The chain's CDR3 is CASSTSGKGYGYTF. The DNA of the CDR3 is TGTGCCAGTAGTACATCAGGGAAGGGCTATGGCTACACCTTC.

The chain combines TRBV18 with TRBJ2-1; no reliable D call. Germline loops: CDR1 KGHSH, CDR2 LQKENI. This CDR3 contains 13 residues. Trimming shortened V by 9 bases and J by 0 bases, and 9 bases separated the two germline ends. For the CDR3, the DNA is TGTGCCAGTGGAGCAAACTCCTACAATGAGCAGTTCTTC. As protein: CASGANSYNEQFF.

The rearrangement links TRBV6-5 to TRBJ2-4, with D hard to call. The V gene's germline CDR1 is MNHEY and CDR2 SVGAGI. CDR3 length equals 15 residues. The ends were cut back, 8 bases at V and 0 bases at J, with 14 bases in the middle. CDR3 DNA: TGTGCCAGCGGAACCCAAACAGCAGCCAAAAACATTCAGTACTTC. It encodes CASGTQTAAKNIQYF.

The chain employs TRBV19 and TRBJ1-5; 7 bases are a match to TRBD1. This CDR3 region has 16 residues. Germline V lookup: CDR1 LNHDA, CDR2 SQIVND (reference sequence). V lost 9 bases to trimming and J lost 0 bases; unmatched junction nucleotides: 11. CDR3 in DNA: TGTGCCAGCGCCCGCCAGGGGGAATATAGCAATCAGCCCCAGCATTTT. Its protein product is CASARQGEYSNQPQHF.

This rearrangement joins TRBV6-5 to TRBJ1-1, with TRBD1 identical over 9 bases. The CDR3 runs to 14 residues. V lost 7 bases to trimming and J lost 6 bases; unmatched junction nucleotides: 9. Germline CDR1 reads MNHEY; CDR2 reads SVGAGI. CDR3 loop: CASKATGGVAEAFF. As DNA, the CDR3 is TGTGCCAGCAAAGCTACAGGGGGCGTGGCTGAAGCTTTCTTT.

This rearrangement joins TRBV5-5 to TRBJ1-4, with D unclear. Trimming stripped 6 bases from V and 6 bases from J, with 15 bases between. Germline assignment: CDR1 SGHKS and CDR2 YYEKEE (reference sequence). The CDR3 runs to 14 residues. The DNA of the CDR3 is TGTGCCAGCAACCCAGGCCGGTTGGATGAAAAACTGTTTTTT. Residues: CASNPGRLDEKLFF.